Listed here are 26 T cell receptor beta chains from one sample, sequenced in a study of blood T cell repertoires in COVID-19. This table comes from immunoSEQ multiplex PCR, and its TCRdb copy is limited to in-frame clones, with some not included. The repertoire includes roughly 200,000 clones, about three quarters of them detected once, and around 2.8% sits in the top ten. The material sequenced was peripheral blood. The receptor set was obtained from a woman of 80 years or more with active or convalescent COVID-19.

The chain has TRBV19 and TRBJ1-5; a possible D gene is TRBD1 (5 bases). Germline V gene lookup returns CDR1 LNHDA and CDR2 SQIVND (reference sequence). This CDR3 spans 14 amino acids. V dropped 1 base and J dropped 1 base, with 5 bases sitting between them. The CDR3 region has the DNA TGTGCCAGTAGTATAGGACAGAGCAATCAGCCCCAGCATTTT. Protein sequence: CASSIGQSNQPQHF.

The V gene is TRBV28, the J gene TRBJ1-5; 7 nucleotides align to TRBD1. Looked up from germline, CDR1 is MDHEN and CDR2 is SYDVKM. The V and J ends lost 5 bases and 8 bases, in that order; junction bases with no gene match: 9. This CDR3 has 14 residues. The CDR3 DNA is TGTGCCAGCAGTAAGACAGGGCCGGTGGAGCCCCAGCATTTT. This gives the protein CASSKTGPVEPQHF. Full variable domain (outside the CDR3, taken from reference TRBV28 and TRBJ1-5): DVKVTQSSRYLVKRTGEKVFLECVQDMDHENMFWYRQDPGLGLRLIYFSYDVKMKEKGDIPEGYSVSREKKERFSLILESASTNQTSMYLCASSKTGPVEPQHFGDGTRLSIL.

This clone was seen a few times. V gene TRBV4-1 combines with J gene TRBJ1-3; 9 nucleotides align to TRBD1. Trimming took 5 bases from V and 8 from J; bases not matched to a gene: 7. The CDR3 has 14 residues. Germline V lookup: CDR1 MGHRA, CDR2 YSYEKL. CDR3: CASSGDRAVHTIYF. CDR3 bases: TGCGCCAGCAGCGGGGACAGGGCAGTACACACCATATATTTT.

CDR3 in DNA: TGTGCCAGCAGCAAAGTGAGTACGGGCAGGGCGCTGGGGCGTAAGGAAAGAGGAAATCAGCCCCAGCATTTT. This codes for CASSKVSTGRALGRKERGNQPQHF. The rearrangement uses TRBV21-1 and TRBJ1-5; no check of the table's D call, TRBD1, against the DNA was made. TRBV21-1 is designated a pseudogene. The CDR3 totals 24 residues.

V is TRBV6-2 or TRBV6-3 and J is TRBJ2-2, with 10 nucleotides matching TRBD2. The CDR3 loop spans 16 amino acids. The germline gives CDR1 MNHEY, CDR2 SVGEGT. Unmatched junction bases numbered 7, after V lost 5 bases and J lost 4 bases. The DNA for the CDR3 is TGTGCCAGCAGTCTAAGCGGGGGGGCTCTCACCGGGGAGCTGTTTTTT. Translation gives CASSLSGGALTGELFF.

The chain carries TRBV5-1 and TRBJ2-3; D possibly corresponds to TRBD2 (7 bases). Trimming removed 0 bases from V and 2 bases from J, with 10 bases in between. The CDR3 loop spans 15 amino acids. The germline V gene encodes CDR1 SGHRS and CDR2 YFSETQ. The CDR3 bases are TGCGCCAGCAGCTTGGAGGGGGGGGACACAGATACGCAGTATTTT. It is translated as CASSLEGGDTDTQYF. Full variable domain (missing parts from reference TRBV5-1 and TRBJ2-3): KAGVTQTPRYLIKTRGQQVTLSCSPISGHRSVSWYQQTPGQGLQFLFEYFSETQRNKGNFPGRFSGRQFSNSRSEMNVSTLELGDSALYLCASSLEGGDTDTQYFGPGTRLTVL.

This clone was picked up a small number of times. The J gene is TRBJ2-7, the V gene TRBV7-9, with TRBD1 matching 12 bases. This CDR3 has 19 residues. Unmatched junction bases numbered 16, after V lost 4 bases and J lost 3 bases. Germline assignment: CDR1 SEHNR and CDR2 FQNEAQ (reference sequence). CDR3 bases: TGTGCCAGCAGCTCCTCGATCGTCGGGGGACAGGGGGCCCTCTACGAGCAGTACTTC. It encodes CASSSSIVGGQGALYEQYF.

The V call is TRBV7-6, the J call TRBJ2-5, with TRBD2 matching 9 bases. The CDR3 consists of 15 residues. Germline V lookup: CDR1 SGHVS, CDR2 FNYEAQ. After removal of 5 bases from V and 5 bases from J, the junction contained 9 bases not matched to a gene. Here the CDR3 reads CASSRGERGEETQYF. The CDR3 DNA reads as TGTGCCAGCAGCCGGGGGGAGCGGGGGGAGGAGACCCAGTACTTC.

CDR3 bases: TGTGCCAGCAGCCCCGCACAGGGGGACCCCCCCTACGAGCAGTACTTC. This codes for CASSPAQGDPPYEQYF. The chain combines TRBV5-8 with TRBJ2-7, with 8 nucleotides matching TRBD1. There are 16 residues in the CDR3. Losses at the gene ends were 4 bases for V and 2 bases for J; bases not matched to a gene: 11. Germline values: CDR1 SGHTS, CDR2 YDEGEE.

This clone was counted a single time. The V gene is TRBV30, the J gene TRBJ1-2; TRBD1 matches at 10 bases. Trimming cost V 8 bases and J 7 bases; bases outside gene matches: 10. The CDR3 spans 13 residues. CDR1 and CDR2 from the germline V gene are GTSNPN and SVGIG (reference sequence). CDR3 sequence: CARNPGQGFGYTF. DNA for the CDR3: TGTGCCCGGAACCCGGGACAGGGGTTTGGCTACACCTTC. Full variable domain (missing parts from reference TRBV30 and TRBJ1-2): SQTIHQWPATLVQPVGSPLSLECTVEGTSNPNLYWYRQAAGRGLQLLFYSVGIGQISSEVPQNLSASRPQDRQFILSSKKLLLSDSGFYLCARNPGQGFGYTFGSGTRLTVV.

The V and J genes are TRBV7-9 and TRBJ1-2; 11 positions match TRBD1. CDR3 length equals 17 residues. Per the germline V gene, CDR1 is SEHNR and CDR2 is FQNEAQ (reference sequence). Trimming at V came to 4 bases and at J to 0 bases, leaving 7 bases not matched to a gene. The CDR3 region has the DNA TGTGCCAGCAGCTCGGGACAGGGGGTTGGGGCTAACTATGGCTACACCTTC. Protein sequence: CASSSGQGVGANYGYTF.

This clone occurred once. The rearrangement links TRBV28 to TRBJ1-2; 10 positions match TRBD1. The V gene's germline CDR1 is MDHEN and CDR2 SYDVKM. The CDR3 has 13 residues. With 6 bases clipped from V and 7 bases from J, the junction kept 5 bases outside the gene matches. CDR3 in DNA: TGTGCCAGCAGCTCAGGACAGGGGGGTGGCTACACCTTC. It translates to CASSSGQGGGYTF.

Only one count was recorded for this clone. The chain is built from TRBV3-1 (or the pseudogene TRBV3-2) and TRBJ1-4, with D hard to call. This CDR3 is built from 13 residues. V lost 6 bases and J 8 bases, leaving 13 bases between the germline ends. Germline V gives CDR1 LGHDT, CDR2 YNNKEL (reference sequence). Here the CDR3 DNA reads TGTGCCAGCAGGAGTTTACTAGAGGAAAAACTGTTTTTT. Translating it yields CASRSLLEEKLFF.

This clone occurred a few times. The chain couples TRBV6-5 to TRBJ2-7, with 7 bases that match TRBD1. After removal of 5 bases from V and 6 bases from J, the junction contained 7 bases not matched to a gene. CDR3 length: 13 residues. Germline CDR1 is MNHEY and CDR2 is SVGAGI. Written as DNA, the CDR3 is TGTGCCAGCAGTCAGGGGGACCACTCCGAGCAGTACTTC. Its protein is CASSQGDHSEQYF.

The chain is built from TRBV5-5 and TRBJ1-1, with a weak D call TRBD1 (5 bases). The germline V gene has CDR1 SGHKS and CDR2 YYEKEE (reference sequence). The V end lost 3 bases, the J end lost 1 base, and 10 bases lay between the germline ends. This CDR3 spans 14 amino acids. The CDR3 region is CASSSGTSNTEAFF. As DNA, the CDR3 is TGTGCCAGCAGCTCCGGGACTTCGAACACTGAAGCTTTCTTT.

This sequence joins TRBV7-9 and TRBJ1-1, with D unresolved. The CDR3 is 13 amino acids. The V end lost 2 bases, the J end lost 3 bases, and 7 bases lay between the germline ends. From germline, CDR1 is SEHNR and CDR2 FQNEAQ (reference sequence). DNA of the CDR3: TGTGCCAGCAGCTTATCGGCGGACACTGAAGCTTTCTTT. This codes for CASSLSADTEAFF. Full variable domain (remainder filled in from reference TRBV7-9 and TRBJ1-1): DTGVSQNPRHKITKRGQNVTFRCDPISEHNRLYWYRQTLGQGPEFLTYFQNEAQLEKSRLLSDRFSAERPKGSFSTLEIQRTEQGDSAMYLCASSLSADTEAFFGQGTRLTVV.

This clone showed up just a few times. CDR3 in DNA: TGTGCCAGCAGTTACTCGTGGGGAGATCAGCCCCAGCATTTT. Translating it yields CASSYSWGDQPQHF. The V call is TRBV6-2 or TRBV6-3, the J call TRBJ1-5, with unresolved D. The germline V gene encodes CDR1 MNHEY and CDR2 SVGEGT. V dropped 0 bases and J dropped 5 bases, with 8 bases sitting between them. CDR3 length: 14 amino acids.

Concerning this clone: This specimen includes other DNA sequences encoding the same CDR3. The rearrangement uses TRBV5-6 and TRBJ1-2; D gene ambiguous. In germline, CDR1 is SGHDT, CDR2 YYEEEE. Trimming pared 5 bases from V and 4 bases from J, leaving 9 bases between. The CDR3 has 12 residues. DNA of the CDR3: TGTGCCAGCAGTGAAGGGAGCTATGGCTACACCTTC. It encodes CASSEGSYGYTF.

This clone appeared a few times. This chain joins TRBV6-1 and TRBJ2-3; 12 nucleotides agree with TRBD2. Germline trimming cut 4 bases from V and 0 bases from J; bases unmatched to any gene: 5. Germline V gene sequence: CDR1 MNHNS, CDR2 SASEGT. This CDR3 spans 17 amino acids. The CDR3 spells CASSVTSGGISTDTQYF. The CDR3 nucleotides are TGTGCCAGCAGTGTAACTAGCGGGGGGATTAGCACAGATACGCAGTATTTT.

Only a few counts were recorded for this clone. The rearrangement joins TRBV3-1 (or the pseudogene TRBV3-2) to TRBJ2-3, with a tentative D call TRBD1 (6 bases). The CDR3 sequence is 14 residues long. Trimming left V 9 bases short and J 4 bases short, with 17 bases between. Germline V gives CDR1 LGHDT, CDR2 YNNKEL (reference sequence). The CDR3: CASSYRDSADTQYF. As DNA, the CDR3 is TGTGCCAGTAGTTACAGGGATAGTGCAGATACGCAGTATTTT.

The chain has TRBV4-2 and TRBJ2-7; 11 bases are a match to TRBD2. The germline gives CDR1 LGHNA, CDR2 YNFKEQ. The CDR3 is 15 amino acids. The ends lost 4 bases at V and 4 bases at J; junction bases unmatched: 6. The CDR3 nucleotides read TGTGCCAGCAGCCCGACTAGCGGGGATTTGTACGAGCAGTACTTC. This sequence encodes CASSPTSGDLYEQYF.

This clone was recorded once. This rearrangement joins TRBV15 to TRBJ2-5, with a possible D match to TRBD2 (6 bases). Germline V CDR1 and CDR2: LNHNV, YYDKDF (reference sequence). This CDR3 has 16 amino acids. V was cut by 1 base and J by 2 bases, with 14 bases left in between. For the CDR3, the DNA is TGTGCCACCAGCAGAGCAGGCGCGGGGCCTCAAGAGACCCAGTACTTC. Its translation is CATSRAGAGPQETQYF.

The V call is TRBV7-6, the J call TRBJ1-2, with 7 bases matching TRBD1. Germline V lookup: CDR1 SGHVS, CDR2 FNYEAQ. The ends lost 5 bases at V and 2 bases at J; junction bases unmatched: 2. This CDR3 region has 13 residues. The CDR3 is CASSPTGNYGYTF. CDR3 nucleotides: TGTGCCAGCAGCCCGACAGGGAACTATGGCTACACCTTC.

The chain is built from TRBV20-1 and TRBJ1-6, with D perhaps TRBD1 (5 bases). V lost 3 bases and J lost 9, with 15 bases in between. The germline V gene encodes CDR1 DFQATT and CDR2 SNEGSKA (reference sequence). CDR3 length equals 14 residues. CDR3: CSASLTFGASPLHF. DNA for the CDR3: TGCAGTGCTAGTTTGACGTTTGGGGCTTCACCCCTCCACTTT.

Worth noting for this clone: This same CDR3 is encoded by further DNA sequences in the sample. The chain uses TRBV5-1 and TRBJ2-5; TRBD2 agrees at 9 bases. The V gene end was trimmed by 0 bases and the J gene end by 3 bases; junction bases not matched to a gene: 3. The CDR3 runs 15 residues. Germline CDR1 and CDR2: SGHRS and YFSETQ. The CDR3 nucleotides are TGCGCCAGCAGCTTGGGGGCTAGCGGGGAAGAGACCCAGTACTTC. Protein product: CASSLGASGEETQYF.

This clone was observed a single time. This chain uses TRBV19 with TRBJ2-7; unclear D gene. The CDR3 runs to 13 residues. Germline assignment: CDR1 LNHDA and CDR2 SQIVND (reference sequence). V shed 3 bases and J shed 3 bases, with 9 bases lying between them. For the CDR3, the DNA is TGTGCCAGTAGTATCGCCCTAGTCTACGAGCAGTACTTC. The encoded protein is CASSIALVYEQYF.